This entry concerns a single TCR beta chain. Random hexamers were used to reverse transcribe the RNA input (about 0.5 to 1 ug). TCRdb recomputed calls from the immunoSEQ multiplex PCR reads with MiXCR, one row per CDR3 protein. The table shows roughly 190,000 distinct CDR3 sequences, with approximately 94% occurring only once. This sample is drawn from a study of CD8 T cells in Susac syndrome. The CDR3 is made up of 13 amino acids. V was shortened by 4 bases and J by 4 bases, with 11 bases between the two germline ends. Germline V gene sequence: CDR1 GTSNPN, CDR2 SVGIG (reference sequence). This receptor was taken from a human donor in good health. Input material: CD4+ T cells from PBMCs. The chain employs TRBV30 and TRBJ2-1; no clear D. The CDR3 is CAWKADTYNEQFF. The CDR3 DNA reads as TGTGCCTGGAAGGCGGATACTTACAATGAGCAGTTCTTC.